This T cell receptor (beta chain) was identified in a study of cytomegalovirus exposure and HLA in healthy donors. The study's findings and limits: An Asian-associated ancestry cluster reportedly showed fewer N-insertions than the approximately 660-donor mean in a later analysis.

J gave up 7 bases and V 4 bases, and 3 bases lay outside the gene matches. The CDR3 extends over 13 amino acids. Germline V gene lookup returns CDR1 SGHTA and CDR2 FQGTGA. 60 Vbeta and 13 Jbeta primers were used in PCR. Sequencing was performed with immunoSEQ multiplex PCR; in TCRdb, only in-frame clones are kept and a portion is missing. The sample lists tens of thousands of clones, around three fifths occurring once. In regard to this clone: Antigen unknown.

Material for sequencing was PBMCs. The receptor was isolated from a woman between 45 and 60 years old in good health and CMV-seropositive. This chain links TRBV7-3 with TRBJ2-2; TRBD1 aligns across 7 bases. CDR3 nucleotide sequence: TGTGCCAGCAGCTCAGGGGGATTCGGGGAGCTGTTTTTT. Its translation is CASSSGGFGELFF.